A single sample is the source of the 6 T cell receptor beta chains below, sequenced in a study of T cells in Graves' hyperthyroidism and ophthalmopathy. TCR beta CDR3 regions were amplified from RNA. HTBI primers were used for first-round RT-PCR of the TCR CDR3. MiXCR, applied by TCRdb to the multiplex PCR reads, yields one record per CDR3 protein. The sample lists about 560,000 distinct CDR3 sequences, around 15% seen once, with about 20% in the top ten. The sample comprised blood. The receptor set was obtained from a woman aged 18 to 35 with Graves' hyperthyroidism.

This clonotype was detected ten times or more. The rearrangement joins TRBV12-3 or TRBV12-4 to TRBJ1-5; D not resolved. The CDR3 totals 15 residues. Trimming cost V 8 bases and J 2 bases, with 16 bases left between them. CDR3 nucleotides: TGTGCCAGCCGGGTGGGCAGCTTGGGCAATCAGCCCCAGCATTTT. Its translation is CASRVGSLGNQPQHF.

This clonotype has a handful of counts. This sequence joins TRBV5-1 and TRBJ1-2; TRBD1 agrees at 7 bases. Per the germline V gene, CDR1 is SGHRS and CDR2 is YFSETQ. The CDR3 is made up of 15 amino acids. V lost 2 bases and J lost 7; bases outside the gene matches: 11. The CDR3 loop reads CASSFGGGRSGGYTF. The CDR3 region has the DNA TGCGCCAGCAGCTTCGGAGGGGGCCGGAGCGGTGGCTACACCTTC.

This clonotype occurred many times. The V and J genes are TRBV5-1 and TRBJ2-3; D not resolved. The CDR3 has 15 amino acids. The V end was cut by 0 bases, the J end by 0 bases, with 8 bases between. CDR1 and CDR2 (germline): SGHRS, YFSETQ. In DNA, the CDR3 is TGCGCCAGCAGCTTGGTTGGCGTTAGCACAGATACGCAGTATTTT. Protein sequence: CASSLVGVSTDTQYF.

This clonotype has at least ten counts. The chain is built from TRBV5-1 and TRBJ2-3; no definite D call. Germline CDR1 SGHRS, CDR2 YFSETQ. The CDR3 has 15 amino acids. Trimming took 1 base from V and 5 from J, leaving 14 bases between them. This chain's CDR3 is CASSLPIVGGDTQYF. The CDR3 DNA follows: TGCGCCAGCAGCTTGCCGATCGTGGGTGGAGATACGCAGTATTTT.

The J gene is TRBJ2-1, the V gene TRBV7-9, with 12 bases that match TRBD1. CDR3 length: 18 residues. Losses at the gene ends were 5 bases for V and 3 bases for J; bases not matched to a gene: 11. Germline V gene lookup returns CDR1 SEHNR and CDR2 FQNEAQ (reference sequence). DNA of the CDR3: TGTGCCAGCAGCCTAAAATACCGGGACAGGGGGCACTACAATGAGCAGTTCTTC. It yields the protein CASSLKYRDRGHYNEQFF.

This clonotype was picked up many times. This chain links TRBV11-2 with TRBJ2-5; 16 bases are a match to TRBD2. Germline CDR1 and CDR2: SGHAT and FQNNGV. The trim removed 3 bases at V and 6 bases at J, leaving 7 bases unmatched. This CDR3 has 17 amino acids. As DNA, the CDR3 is TGTGCCAGCAGCTTTGGGACTAGCGGGAGGGCCACGAAGACCCAGTACTTC. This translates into CASSFGTSGRATKTQYF.